Following are 7 T cell receptor beta chains from one sample sequenced in a study of control samples from healthy donors and cancer patients. Libraries were prepared by immunoSEQ multiplex PCR; TCRdb keeps only in-frame clonotypes and omits some of them. The table lists some 96,000 clones, roughly 84% of them singletons, with 15% to 20% in the top ten. The sequencing sample was made of blood. Receptor source: a woman between 45 and 65 years old in good health.

This clone was seen just once. The rearrangement uses TRBV7-8 and TRBJ2-7; 14 bases are a match to TRBD2. The germline gives CDR1 SGHVS, CDR2 FQNEAQ. The CDR3 totals 19 residues. Trimming took 6 bases from V and 0 from J; bases not matched to a gene: 13. In nucleotides, the CDR3 is TGTGCCAGCAGTTACCCCGGACTAGCGGGGGGACGGAGCTCCTACGAGCAGTACTTC. Protein product: CASSYPGLAGGRSSYEQYF. Full variable domain (missing parts from reference TRBV7-8 and TRBJ2-7): GAGVSQSPRYKVAKRGQDVALRCDPISGHVSLFWYQQALGQGPEFLTYFQNEAQLDKSGLPSDRFFAERPEGSVSTLKIQRTQQEDSAVYLCASSYPGLAGGRSSYEQYFGPGTRLTVT.

The genes are TRBV27 and TRBJ1-6; 7 bases are a match to TRBD1. The CDR3 extends over 15 amino acids. Trimming removed 2 bases from V and 16 bases from J; junction bases left unmatched: 14. Germline assignment: CDR1 MNHEY and CDR2 SMNVEV (reference sequence). The CDR3, as DNA: TGTGCCAGCAGTTTACGCCCAGGGGGGGGGTCTCCACTCCACTTT. Translating it yields CASSLRPGGGSPLHF.

The chain recombines TRBV5-6 with TRBJ2-4, with 9 nucleotides matching TRBD1. Losses at the gene ends were 4 bases for V and 7 bases for J; bases not matched to a gene: 15. Germline CDR1 SGHDT, CDR2 YYEEEE. This CDR3 region has 17 residues. The CDR3 nucleotides read TGTGCCAGCAGCAGCGTCCCGAGGGGGACAGGGACCAACATTCAGTACTTC. Translated, it gives CASSSVPRGTGTNIQYF.

This sequence joins TRBV9 and TRBJ2-7; 7 nucleotides line up with TRBD2. Per the germline V gene, CDR1 is SGDLS and CDR2 is YYNGEE. The trim removed 3 bases at V and 0 bases at J, leaving 0 bases unmatched. The CDR3 has 13 amino acids. CDR3 in DNA: TGTGCCAGCAGCGGACTAGCCTCCTACGAGCAGTACTTC. Its translation: CASSGLASYEQYF.

The chain employs TRBV30 and TRBJ2-1; D not certain. This CDR3 has 15 amino acids. V was cut by 0 bases and J by 1 base, with 10 bases left in between. CDR1 GTSNPN and CDR2 SVGIG come from the germline V gene (reference sequence). DNA of the CDR3: TGTGCCTGGAGTGTCCCGCCGGCTTCCTACAATGAGCAGTTCTTC. Protein sequence: CAWSVPPASYNEQFF.

This rearrangement joins TRBV7-9 to TRBJ1-4; D is perhaps TRBD1 (6 bases). This CDR3 region has 14 residues. The V end was cut by 3 bases, the J end by 3 bases, with 8 bases between. Germline values: CDR1 SEHNR, CDR2 FQNEAQ (reference sequence). The CDR3 DNA follows: TGTGCCAGCAGCTTGGGGGCTGCTAATGAAAAACTGTTTTTT. Its protein is CASSLGAANEKLFF.

The chain uses TRBV6-5 and TRBJ1-5; no clear D. Trimming cost V 3 bases and J 4 bases, with 7 bases left between them. The CDR3 is 13 amino acids. CDR1 and CDR2 from the germline V gene are MNHEY and SVGAGI. This chain's CDR3 is CASSYKGNQPQHF. The CDR3, as DNA: TGTGCCAGCAGTTATAAAGGGAATCAGCCCCAGCATTTT.